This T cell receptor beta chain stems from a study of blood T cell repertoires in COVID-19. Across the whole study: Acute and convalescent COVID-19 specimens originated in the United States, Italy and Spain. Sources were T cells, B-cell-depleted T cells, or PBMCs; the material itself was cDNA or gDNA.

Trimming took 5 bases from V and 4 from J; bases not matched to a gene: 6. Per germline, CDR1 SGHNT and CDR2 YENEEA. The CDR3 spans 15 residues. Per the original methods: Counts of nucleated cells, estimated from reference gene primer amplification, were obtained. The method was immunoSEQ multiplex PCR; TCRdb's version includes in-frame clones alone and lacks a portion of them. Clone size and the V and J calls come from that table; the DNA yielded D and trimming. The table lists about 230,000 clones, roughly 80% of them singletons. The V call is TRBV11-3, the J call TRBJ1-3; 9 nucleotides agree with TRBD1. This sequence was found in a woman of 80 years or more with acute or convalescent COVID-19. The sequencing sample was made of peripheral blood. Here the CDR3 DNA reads TGTGCCAGCAGCCCGCGGACAGGGGACGGAAACACCATATATTTT. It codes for CASSPRTGDGNTIYF.